The 23 T cell receptor beta chains below come from one sample, sequenced in a study of T cell repertoires in cytomegalovirus infection. These receptors lack a known antigen. TCRdb processed the reads anew with MiXCR; each CDR3 protein has one entry. The profile shows about 400,000 distinct CDR3 sequences, nearly 35% of them singletons. Sequenced material: cultured PBMCs, taken from culture after CMV antigen stimulation. These receptors were obtained from a human donor in good health (CMV status not recorded). Some clones in this sample may be carry-over from other donors' samples.

This clonotype was seen more than once but under ten times. V and J are TRBV6-2 or TRBV6-3 and TRBJ2-7; 14 bases line up with TRBD2. CDR3 size: 18 residues. Germline lookup yields CDR1 MNHEY and CDR2 SVGEGT. Germline trimming cut 6 bases from V and 4 bases from J; bases unmatched to any gene: 14. The CDR3 sequence is CASSPGTSGRWGTYEQYV. The CDR3 DNA follows: TGTGCCAGCAGCCCCGGGACTAGCGGGAGATGGGGGACTTACGAGCAGTACGTC.

A few counts support this clonotype. One junction end disagrees with the germline gene, perhaps due to a read error. The V call is TRBV6-1, the J call TRBJ2-7; D may be TRBD2 (7 bases). This CDR3 is built from 16 residues. From germline, CDR1 is MNHNS and CDR2 SASEGT. Here the CDR3 DNA reads TGTGCCAGCAATGAAGGGGGGGTAGGAAGGTCTAGCGAGCAGTACTTC. Its protein is CASNEGGVGRSSEQYF.

The chain is built from TRBV12-5 and TRBJ2-3; D is perhaps TRBD2 (6 bases). Germline-derived CDR1 and CDR2 are LGHNT and FRNRAP. The CDR3 runs 15 residues. Trimming cost V 6 bases and J 3 bases, with 16 bases left between them. The CDR3 DNA reads TGTGCTAGTGGACCCGGGAGACATGGGACAGATACGCAGTATTTT. Residues: CASGPGRHGTDTQYF. The variable domain in full, completed from reference TRBV12-5 and TRBJ2-3, reads DARVTQTPRHKVTEMGQEVTMRCQPILGHNTVFWYRQTMMQGLELLAYFRNRAPLDDSGMPKDRFSAEMPDATLATLKIQPSEPRDSAVYFCASGPGRHGTDTQYFGPGTRLTVL.

The V gene is TRBV4-1, the J gene TRBJ2-7; D may be TRBD2 (5 bases). Germline V CDR1 and CDR2: MGHRA, YSYEKL. The CDR3 totals 13 residues. With 0 bases removed from V and 3 bases from J, the gap between germline ends came to 6 bases. The CDR3 protein is CASSQEEGYEQYV. For the CDR3, the DNA is TGCGCCAGCAGCCAAGAAGAGGGCTACGAGCAGTACGTC.

In its sample, this clonotype was seen a few times. The chain joins TRBV10-3 to TRBJ1-3; the D is unclear. The CDR3 contains 13 residues. Trimming took off 6 bases at V and 2 bases at J, with 8 bases between the two ends. CDR1 is ENHRY, CDR2 SYGVKD, per germline. This chain's CDR3 is CAIRSPPGNTIYF. The CDR3 coding sequence is TGTGCCATCAGATCCCCACCTGGAAACACCATATATTTT.

This clonotype has more than one count but fewer than ten. V usage is TRBV24-1 and J usage is TRBJ1-2; the match to TRBD1 covers 8 bases. The CDR3 sequence is 12 residues long. Germline loops: CDR1 KGHDR, CDR2 SFDVKD. V shed 6 bases, J shed 8 bases, and the junction held 4 bases outside the gene matches. DNA for the CDR3: TGTGCCACCAGTCCAGGGGGCTGGGGCTACACCTTC. It translates to CATSPGGWGYTF.

The rearrangement links TRBV7-2 to TRBJ2-7; 8 positions match TRBD1. Germline V gives CDR1 SGHTA, CDR2 FQGNSA. The CDR3 runs 15 residues. With V trimmed by 0 bases and J by 3 bases, 4 bases remained unmatched. The CDR3 reads CASSLAPGQGYEQYV. The CDR3, as DNA: TGTGCCAGCAGCTTAGCTCCCGGACAGGGCTACGAGCAGTACGTC.

This clonotype showed up just a few times. The chain joins TRBV28 to TRBJ1-5; D is unresolved. The CDR3 is 12 residues long. Germline V gives CDR1 MDHEN, CDR2 SYDVKM. Trimming removed 6 bases at V and 9 bases at J, with 12 bases between. The CDR3 loop is CASRGVTGPQHF. CDR3 in DNA: TGTGCCAGCAGAGGAGTCACCGGGCCCCAGCATTTT.

V is TRBV5-4 and J is TRBJ2-3, with 8 bases fitting TRBD2. Per the germline V gene, CDR1 is SGHNT and CDR2 is YYREEE (reference sequence). J gave up 4 bases and V 4 bases, and 5 bases lay outside the gene matches. The CDR3 runs to 14 residues. CDR3 sequence reads: CASSRTSSPDTQYF. The CDR3 bases are TGTGCCAGCAGCAGGACTAGCTCCCCAGATACGCAGTATTTT.

This chain uses TRBV20-1 with TRBJ2-1; D ambiguous. Trimming pared 5 bases from V and 4 bases from J, leaving 9 bases between. Germline loops: CDR1 DFQATT, CDR2 SNEGSKA (reference sequence). The CDR3 totals 12 residues. The CDR3 sequence is CSAPNQYNEQFF. The CDR3 region has the DNA TGCAGTGCTCCGAACCAGTACAATGAGCAGTTCTTC.

The rearrangement uses TRBV7-9 and TRBJ1-5; a weak D match, TRBD1 (5 bases). Trimming took off 5 bases at V and 4 bases at J, with 9 bases between the two ends. Germline-derived CDR1 and CDR2 are SEHNR and FQNEAQ (reference sequence). CDR3 length: 13 residues. The CDR3 sequence is CASSKTANQPQHF. CDR3 in DNA: TGTGCCAGCAGCAAGACAGCAAATCAGCCCCAGCATTTT.

J is TRBJ1-1 and V is TRBV19; no firm D call. Germline CDR1 is LNHDA and CDR2 is SQIVND (reference sequence). Trimming pared 0 bases from V and 1 base from J, leaving 15 bases between. CDR3 size: 17 residues. The CDR3 region is CASSIDLGGRSNTEAFF. Written as DNA, the CDR3 is TGTGCCAGTAGTATAGATCTAGGTGGCCGATCGAACACTGAAGCTTTCTTT. Based on the CDR3 plus reference TRBV19 and TRBJ1-1, the full variable domain is DGGITQSPKYLFRKEGQNVTLSCEQNLNHDAMYWYRQDPGQGLRLIYYSQIVNDFQKGDIAEGYSVSREKKESFPLTVTSAQKNPTAFYLCASSIDLGGRSNTEAFFGQGTRLTVV.

This rearrangement joins TRBV10-3 to TRBJ2-1; 10 positions match TRBD1. With V trimmed by 11 bases and J by 7 bases, 26 bases remained unmatched. The CDR3 consists of 19 residues. Germline values: CDR1 ENHRY, CDR2 SYGVKD. The CDR3 DNA sequence: TGTGCCGTCTCTCCGGGACAGGGGACGGGAGGGTTGGGGGGTAATGAGCAGTTCTTC. It translates to CAVSPGQGTGGLGGNEQFF.

This clonotype was picked up a small number of times. V gene TRBV14 combines with J gene TRBJ2-5; 10 positions agree with TRBD2. There are 18 residues in the CDR3. The J segment lost 5 bases and the V segment lost 0 bases, leaving 12 bases of the junction unmatched. CDR1 SGHDN and CDR2 FVKESK come from the germline V gene. The DNA of the CDR3 is TGTGCCAGCAGCCAAGATGTAGGCCGGACTAGCGGCCGGGAGACCCAGTACTTC. Encoded protein: CASSQDVGRTSGRETQYF.

At least ten counts were recorded for this clonotype. This CDR3 reads CASSLAEGVLYEQYF. The CDR3 nucleotides are TGTGCCAGCAGCTTAGCGGAGGGAGTTTTGTACGAGCAGTACTTC. The chain is built from TRBV7-2 and TRBJ2-7; tentatively, D is TRBD2 (6 bases). Looked up from germline, CDR1 is SGHTA and CDR2 is FQGNSA. Trimming pared 0 bases from V and 4 bases from J, leaving 13 bases between. The CDR3 contains 15 residues.

This sequence joins TRBV12-3 or TRBV12-4 and TRBJ2-1; 10 bases align to TRBD2. With V trimmed by 5 bases and J by 7 bases, 8 bases remained unmatched. The CDR3 has 15 amino acids. The CDR3 sequence: CASSPTAGGSNEQFF. In nucleotides, the CDR3 is TGTGCCAGCAGTCCCACAGCGGGAGGGTCAAATGAGCAGTTCTTC.

The V call is TRBV12-3 or TRBV12-4, the J call TRBJ1-1; 7 positions match TRBD1. This CDR3 is 15 amino acids long. Trimming took 6 bases from V and 0 from J; bases not matched to a gene: 7. DNA of the CDR3: TGTGCCAGCAGGGAACAGGGGTTTATGAACACTGAAGCTTTCTTT. Amino acids: CASREQGFMNTEAFF.

This clonotype was seen more than once but under ten times. The chain links TRBV7-2 to TRBJ1-3; no clear D gene. Germline CDR1 reads SGHTA; CDR2 reads FQGNSA. The CDR3 has 12 residues. V was clipped by 6 bases and J by 4 bases, with 7 bases between them. CDR3 sequence reads: CASREAGNTIYF. The CDR3 DNA reads TGTGCCAGCAGGGAGGCCGGAAACACCATATATTTT.

This clonotype was counted many times. The V call is TRBV20-1, the J call TRBJ2-1; D is ambiguous. The CDR3 length is 15 residues. Trimming removed 3 bases at V and 0 bases at J, with 12 bases between. Germline lookup yields CDR1 DFQATT and CDR2 SNEGSKA (reference sequence). The CDR3, as DNA: TGCAGTGCTAGGGTTGTCCCTAGCTCCTACAATGAGCAGTTCTTC. This translates into CSARVVPSSYNEQFF.

The rearrangement links TRBV12-3 or TRBV12-4 to TRBJ2-5; no clear D. The length of the CDR3 is 14 residues. Trimming pared 5 bases from V and 1 base from J, leaving 11 bases between. CDR3 residues: CASSLSSTQETQYF. The DNA of the CDR3 is TGTGCCAGCAGTCTAAGTAGCACCCAAGAGACCCAGTACTTC.

This clonotype was counted only a few times. The gene calls are TRBV6-2 or TRBV6-3 and TRBJ2-1; 8 positions agree with TRBD2. The germline gives CDR1 MNHEY, CDR2 SVGEGT. The V gene end was trimmed by 5 bases and the J gene end by 7 bases; junction bases not matched to a gene: 19. This CDR3 spans 18 amino acids. CDR3 sequence: CASSRPPSAGALWNEQFF. CDR3 sequence (DNA): TGTGCCAGCAGTCGGCCCCCCTCAGCGGGAGCGCTTTGGAATGAGCAGTTCTTC.

This clonotype was counted a few times. The rearrangement joins TRBV18 to TRBJ1-1; no firm D call. The CDR3 runs to 15 residues. Germline assignment: CDR1 KGHSH and CDR2 LQKENI. The V gene lost 5 bases and the J gene lost 6 bases, with 19 bases spanning the gap. CDR3 in DNA: TGTGCCAGCTCAACGAGGGAAGTACCTGAGGCTGAAGCTTTCTTT. Amino acids: CASSTREVPEAEAFF.

The count of this clonotype is one. The genes are TRBV7-2 and TRBJ2-5; 10 positions agree with TRBD2. CDR1 SGHTA and CDR2 FQGNSA come from the germline V gene. The length of the CDR3 is 16 residues. J lost 2 bases, V lost 0 bases, and 3 bases had no gene match. The CDR3 nucleotides read TGTGCCAGCAGCTTAGCGCTACTAGCGGGACAAGAGACCCAGTACTTC. Its translation: CASSLALLAGQETQYF.